This T cell receptor beta chain appears in the sequencing data of a study of T cell responses to AZD1222 COVID-19 vaccine (dated by TCRdb to the early 2020s). Regarding the study in general: TCR sequencing was performed for about 250 trial participants, of whom roughly 200 were given two doses of AZD1222 and roughly 25 were given two doses of MenACWY control vaccine. Trial participants were enrolled by age into subgroups of 18-55, 56-69 and 70-plus years, and about 150, 27 and 61 TCR-sequenced participants, respectively, were included in these subgroups. Broad study findings and their caveats: Because no day 14 peak-response samples were available, repertoires were characterized only after the peak T cell response. Participants were mostly white British, with more females than males. The authors suggested clonal diversity may have been underestimated. Epitopes outside the regions mutated in the B.1.351 and B.1.1.7 variants were reportedly recognized by nearly half of the unique spike-specific TCRs. CD4 TCRs associated with the vaccine covered the entire spike protein, and the dominant responses were in regions 160-218 and 743-854. The 56-69-year group was small, and its depth increase did not reach significance, likely because of low power. Conclusions about previously exposed vaccinees were limited because only six AZD1222 recipients were SARS-CoV-2 seropositive at baseline. After two AZD1222 doses, spike-specific TCR breadth and depth were significantly higher than at day 0 and than in MenACWY recipients.

Of note for this clone: What this receptor recognizes is not known. No much larger clonotype is one base removed from it; base qualities were not supplied.

The CDR3 regions of human TCRbeta chains were analyzed by immunosequencing. Per the source publication's procedure: Repertoire TCRs were checked for matches against a reference library of SARS-CoV-2-specific TCRs that had been generated using the MIRA antigen-specificity platform. Breadth meant the fraction of unique TCRs that were SARS-CoV-2-associated, whereas depth meant the fraction of total T cells that were SARS-CoV-2-associated. Using the MIRA data, each spike-specific TCR was mapped to the spike region that the TCR reacts to and placed in a CD4 or CD8 class. Log10-transformed breadth and depth values were compared by one-way ANOVA with Sidak's multiple comparisons tests. Drawn from immuneACCESS, this table holds only the in-frame rearrangements with V and J called that TCRdb kept. Clones are partly lost; checked studies trace under half to an unresolved V gene and leave the rest unexplained. V, J and clone size reflect that table, while D and trimming were determined from the DNA. The sample table records over 45,000 clones; 89% of these occur just once. About 5% of the sample comes from the top ten.

What the time point label conveys for this sample: about 28 days (+/-7) after the second vaccine dose. AZD1222 recipients given second doses at about 4 weeks or at about 12 weeks were pooled, since spike-specific TCR depth and breadth were not found to differ between the two schedules. The vaccinee samples were drawn from two UK trials, COV001 and COV002, one of which was a single-blind randomized controlled phase 2/3 trial testing AZD1222 (ChAdOx1 nCoV-19) in healthy adults. For TCRbeta chain sequencing, PBMC samples were collected from trial participants at day 0 and at day 28 after the second dose. V lost 5 bases and J lost 6 bases, and the count of bases not matched to a germline gene is 8. From its cysteine to its phenylalanine, the CDR3 spans 15 amino acids. Just CDR3 DNA is preserved here, 45 bases in frame from base 1. The germline V gene supplies CDR1 SGHNT and CDR2 YENEEA.

The sequence derives from an adult who received the AZD1222 COVID-19 vaccine. Recombination connected TRBV11-3 to TRBJ2-1; 9 of the junction bases match TRBD1. The sample here was peripheral blood, taken 28 days after the second AZD1222 dose. Read as DNA, the sequence is TGTGCCAGCAGCCAGGTGGGACAGGGACTCAATGAGCAGTTCTTC. The resulting protein is CASSQVGQGLNEQFF.